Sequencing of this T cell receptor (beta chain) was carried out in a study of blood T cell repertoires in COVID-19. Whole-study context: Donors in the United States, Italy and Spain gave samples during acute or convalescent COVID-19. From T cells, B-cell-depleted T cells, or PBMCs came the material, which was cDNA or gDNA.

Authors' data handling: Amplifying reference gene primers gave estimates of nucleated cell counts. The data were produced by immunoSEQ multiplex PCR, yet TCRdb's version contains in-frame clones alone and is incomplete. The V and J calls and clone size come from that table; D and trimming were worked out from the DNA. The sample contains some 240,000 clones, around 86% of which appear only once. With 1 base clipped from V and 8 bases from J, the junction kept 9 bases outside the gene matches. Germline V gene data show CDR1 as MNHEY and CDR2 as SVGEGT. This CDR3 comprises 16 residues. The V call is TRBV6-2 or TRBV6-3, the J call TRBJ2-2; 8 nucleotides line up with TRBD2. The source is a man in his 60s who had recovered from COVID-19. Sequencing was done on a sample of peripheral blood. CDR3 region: CASSYYLAGGSGELFF. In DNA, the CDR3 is TGTGCCAGCAGTTACTACCTAGCGGGTGGTTCGGGGGAGCTGTTTTTT.